This TCR beta chain is drawn from a study of cytomegalovirus exposure and HLA in healthy donors. The study, taken as a whole, reports: Previously analyzed data showed that most TCR beta V segments were productive at a frequency of about 90% or about 30%.

Details on this clone: Its antigen is not known.

PCR primers comprised 60 Vbeta and 13 Jbeta primers. Libraries were prepared by immunoSEQ multiplex PCR; TCRdb keeps only in-frame clonotypes and omits some of them. The top ten hold less than 1.5% of the sample, which has approximately 160,000 clones, approximately 71% seen once. The trim removed 4 bases at V and 0 bases at J, leaving 3 bases unmatched. The CDR3 loop spans 16 amino acids. CDR1 is LNHNV, CDR2 YYDKDF, per germline (reference sequence). Sequencing used PBMCs. The source of this sequence is a man aged 45-65 years in good health and CMV-seronegative. The chain couples TRBV15 to TRBJ2-1, with 10 nucleotides matching TRBD2. Written as DNA, the CDR3 is TGTGCCACCAGCAACCCTAGCGGGGGCTCCTACAATGAGCAGTTCTTC. This codes for CATSNPSGGSYNEQFF.